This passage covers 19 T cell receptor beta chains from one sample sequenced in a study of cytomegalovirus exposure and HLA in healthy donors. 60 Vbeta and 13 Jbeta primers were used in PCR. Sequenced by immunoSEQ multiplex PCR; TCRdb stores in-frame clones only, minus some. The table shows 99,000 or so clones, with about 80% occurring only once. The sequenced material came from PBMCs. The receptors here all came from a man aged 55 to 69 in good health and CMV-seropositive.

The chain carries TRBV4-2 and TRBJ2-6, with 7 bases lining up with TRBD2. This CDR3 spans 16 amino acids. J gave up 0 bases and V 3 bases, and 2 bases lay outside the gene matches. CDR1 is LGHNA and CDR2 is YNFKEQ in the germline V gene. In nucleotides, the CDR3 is TGTGCCAGCAGCCAGGGCGGGGGCTCTGGGGCCAACGTCCTGACTTTC. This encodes CASSQGGGSGANVLTF.

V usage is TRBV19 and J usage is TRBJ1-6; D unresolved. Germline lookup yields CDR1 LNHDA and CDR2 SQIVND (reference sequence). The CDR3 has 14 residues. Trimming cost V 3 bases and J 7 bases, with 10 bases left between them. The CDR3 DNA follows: TGTGCCAGTAGTATTGTGGCGGGCAATTCACCCCTCCACTTT. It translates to CASSIVAGNSPLHF.

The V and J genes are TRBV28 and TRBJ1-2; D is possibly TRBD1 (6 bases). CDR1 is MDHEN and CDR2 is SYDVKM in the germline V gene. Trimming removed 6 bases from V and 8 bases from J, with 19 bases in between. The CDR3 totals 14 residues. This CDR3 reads CASRPRTAYVGYTF. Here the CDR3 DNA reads TGTGCCAGCAGGCCCCGGACAGCCTATGTGGGCTACACCTTC.

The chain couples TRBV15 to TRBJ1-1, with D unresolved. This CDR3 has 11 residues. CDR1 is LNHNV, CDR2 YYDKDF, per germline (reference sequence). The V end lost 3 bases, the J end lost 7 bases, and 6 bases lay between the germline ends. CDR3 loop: CATSSYDEAFF. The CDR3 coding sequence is TGTGCCACCAGCAGCTATGATGAAGCTTTCTTT.

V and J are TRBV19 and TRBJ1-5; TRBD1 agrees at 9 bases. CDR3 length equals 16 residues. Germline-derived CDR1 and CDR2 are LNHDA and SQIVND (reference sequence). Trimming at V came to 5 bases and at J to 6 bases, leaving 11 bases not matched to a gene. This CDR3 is CASSSRDRARGQPQHF. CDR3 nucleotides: TGTGCCAGTAGTTCAAGGGACAGGGCAAGGGGTCAGCCCCAGCATTTT.

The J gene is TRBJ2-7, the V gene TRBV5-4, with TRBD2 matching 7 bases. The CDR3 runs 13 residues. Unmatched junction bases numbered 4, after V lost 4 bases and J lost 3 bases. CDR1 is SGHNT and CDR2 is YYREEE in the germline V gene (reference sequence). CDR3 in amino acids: CASSPPGGYEQYF. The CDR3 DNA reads TGTGCCAGCAGCCCCCCGGGGGGCTACGAGCAGTACTTC.

Here the CDR3 reads CASSPSQGSYNSPLHF. The CDR3 nucleotides read TGTGCCAGCAGCCCCTCTCAGGGGTCCTATAATTCACCCCTCCACTTT. The J gene is TRBJ1-6, the V gene TRBV11-1, with D perhaps matching TRBD1 (6 bases). Per the germline V gene, CDR1 is SGHAT and CDR2 is FQDESV (reference sequence). With 5 bases removed from V and 1 base from J, the gap between germline ends came to 12 bases. The CDR3 sequence is 16 residues long.

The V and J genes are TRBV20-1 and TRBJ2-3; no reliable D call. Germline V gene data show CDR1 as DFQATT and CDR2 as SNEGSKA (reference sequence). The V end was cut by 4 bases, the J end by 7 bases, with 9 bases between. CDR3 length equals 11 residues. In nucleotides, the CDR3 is TGCAGTGCTACTACTCTATATACGCAGTATTTT. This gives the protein CSATTLYTQYF.

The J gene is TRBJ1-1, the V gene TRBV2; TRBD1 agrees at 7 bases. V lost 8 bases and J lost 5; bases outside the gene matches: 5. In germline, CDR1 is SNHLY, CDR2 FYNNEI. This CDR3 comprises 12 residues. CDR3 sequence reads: CASRQGRTEAFF. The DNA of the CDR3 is TGTGCCAGCCGACAGGGAAGGACTGAAGCTTTCTTT. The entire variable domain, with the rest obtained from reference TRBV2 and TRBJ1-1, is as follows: EPEVTQTPSHQVTQMGQEVILRCVPISNHLYFYWYRQILGQKVEFLVSFYNNEISEKSEIFDDQFSVERPDGSNFTLKIRSTKLEDSAMYFCASRQGRTEAFFGQGTRLTVV.

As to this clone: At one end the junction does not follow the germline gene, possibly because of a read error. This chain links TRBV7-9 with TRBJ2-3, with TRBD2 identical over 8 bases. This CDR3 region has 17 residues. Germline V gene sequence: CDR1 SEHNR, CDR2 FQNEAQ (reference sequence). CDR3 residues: CSSSPRSGLADRYTQYF. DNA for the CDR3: TGTTCCAGCAGCCCAAGGAGTGGACTAGCCGACCGGTATACGCAGTATTTT.

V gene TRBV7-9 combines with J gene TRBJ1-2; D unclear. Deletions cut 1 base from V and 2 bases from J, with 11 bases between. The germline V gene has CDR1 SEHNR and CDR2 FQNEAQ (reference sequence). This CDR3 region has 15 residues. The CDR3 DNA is TGTGCCAGCAGCTTAGTGGGAGATCCAAACTATGGCTACACCTTC. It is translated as CASSLVGDPNYGYTF. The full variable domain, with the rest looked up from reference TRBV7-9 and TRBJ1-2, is DTGVSQNPRHKITKRGQNVTFRCDPISEHNRLYWYRQTLGQGPEFLTYFQNEAQLEKSRLLSDRFSAERPKGSFSTLEIQRTEQGDSAMYLCASSLVGDPNYGYTFGSGTRLTVV.

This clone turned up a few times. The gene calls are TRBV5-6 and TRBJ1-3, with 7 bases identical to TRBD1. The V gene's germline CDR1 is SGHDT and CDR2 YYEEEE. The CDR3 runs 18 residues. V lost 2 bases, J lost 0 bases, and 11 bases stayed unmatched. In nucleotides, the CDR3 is TGTGCCAGCAGCTTACCGACAGGGTTTCATAGCTCTGGAAACACCATATATTTT. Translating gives CASSLPTGFHSSGNTIYF.

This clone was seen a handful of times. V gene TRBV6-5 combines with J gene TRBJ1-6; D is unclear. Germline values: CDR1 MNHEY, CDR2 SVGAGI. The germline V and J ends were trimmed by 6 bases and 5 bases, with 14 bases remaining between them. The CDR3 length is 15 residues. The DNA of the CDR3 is TGTGCCAGCAGACCGGCGGACGGGGATAATTCACCCCTCCACTTT. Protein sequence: CASRPADGDNSPLHF.

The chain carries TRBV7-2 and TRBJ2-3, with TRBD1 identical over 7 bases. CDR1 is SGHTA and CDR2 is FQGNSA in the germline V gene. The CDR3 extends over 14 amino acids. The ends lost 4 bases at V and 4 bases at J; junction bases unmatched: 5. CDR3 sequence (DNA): TGTGCCAGCAGCTCCGGACAGGTCTCAGATACGCAGTATTTT. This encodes CASSSGQVSDTQYF.

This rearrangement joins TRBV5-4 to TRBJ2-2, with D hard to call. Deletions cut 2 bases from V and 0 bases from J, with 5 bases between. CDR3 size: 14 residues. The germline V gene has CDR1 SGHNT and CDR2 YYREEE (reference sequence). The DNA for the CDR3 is TGTGCCAGCAGCTTCGAGGCGAACACCGGGGAGCTGTTTTTT. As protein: CASSFEANTGELFF.

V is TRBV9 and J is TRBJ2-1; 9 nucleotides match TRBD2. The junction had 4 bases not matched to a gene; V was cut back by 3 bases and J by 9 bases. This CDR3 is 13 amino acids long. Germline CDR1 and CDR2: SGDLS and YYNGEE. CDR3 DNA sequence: TGTGCCAGCAGCGGCGGGGGGGCCAGTGAGCAGTTCTTC. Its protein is CASSGGGASEQFF.

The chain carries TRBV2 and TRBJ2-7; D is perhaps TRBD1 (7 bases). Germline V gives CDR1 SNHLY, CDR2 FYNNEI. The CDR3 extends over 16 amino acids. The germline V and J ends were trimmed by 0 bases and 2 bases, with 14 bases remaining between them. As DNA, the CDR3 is TGTGCCAGCAGTGAAGCGCTTGCGGGACAGACCTACGAGCAGTACTTC. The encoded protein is CASSEALAGQTYEQYF. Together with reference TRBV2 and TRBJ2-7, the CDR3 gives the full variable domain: EPEVTQTPSHQVTQMGQEVILRCVPISNHLYFYWYRQILGQKVEFLVSFYNNEISEKSEIFDDQFSVERPDGSNFTLKIRSTKLEDSAMYFCASSEALAGQTYEQYFGPGTRLTVT.

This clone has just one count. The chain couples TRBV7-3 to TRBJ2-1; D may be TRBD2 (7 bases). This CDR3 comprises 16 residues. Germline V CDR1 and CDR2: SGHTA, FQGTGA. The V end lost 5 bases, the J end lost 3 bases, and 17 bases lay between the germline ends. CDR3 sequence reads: CASSQSGGGNYNEQFF. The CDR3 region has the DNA TGTGCCAGCAGCCAGTCTGGCGGGGGCAACTACAATGAGCAGTTCTTC.

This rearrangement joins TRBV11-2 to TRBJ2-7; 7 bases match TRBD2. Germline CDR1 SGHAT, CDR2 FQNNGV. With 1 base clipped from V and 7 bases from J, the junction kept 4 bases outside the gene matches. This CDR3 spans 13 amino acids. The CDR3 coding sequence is TGTGCCAGCAGCTTAGGGGCGGGGGTGGAGCAGTACTTC. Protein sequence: CASSLGAGVEQYF.